The 20 T cell receptor beta chains reported below all come from one sample, sequenced in a study of cytotoxic CD8 clonotypes in ibrutinib-treated CLL. Some clones are missing from TCRdb's copy, which holds only in-frame ones; the method was immunoSEQ multiplex PCR. This table holds roughly 97,000 clones, around 80% found once. The material sequenced was PBMCs, taken after 12 months of ibrutinib treatment. The receptors come from a human donor with chronic lymphocytic leukemia.

For the CDR3, the DNA is TGTGCCAGCTTGCAGGGCAGGAGTGAGCAGTTCTTC. Its translation is CASLQGRSEQFF. The chain links TRBV2 to TRBJ2-1, with D perhaps matching TRBD1 (5 bases). The CDR3 totals 12 residues. The V gene lost 8 bases and the J gene lost 9 bases, with 14 bases spanning the gap. Germline loops: CDR1 SNHLY, CDR2 FYNNEI.

V is TRBV30 and J is TRBJ1-5, with D unresolved. The CDR3 runs to 13 residues. With 3 bases removed from V and 6 bases from J, the gap between germline ends came to 12 bases. Germline V gives CDR1 GTSNPN, CDR2 SVGIG (reference sequence). CDR3 sequence reads: CAWSAGNGQPQHF. For the CDR3, the DNA is TGTGCCTGGAGCGCGGGGAATGGTCAGCCCCAGCATTTT.

The V and J genes are TRBV6-5 and TRBJ1-1; weak D call: TRBD1 (6 bases). This CDR3 comprises 15 residues. Looked up from germline, CDR1 is MNHEY and CDR2 is SVGAGI. Between the trimmed V and J ends, which lost 6 bases and 1 base, there was a span of 15 bases. CDR3 amino acids: CASSSQGRGNTEAFF. In nucleotides, the CDR3 is TGTGCCAGCAGCTCACAGGGCCGGGGGAACACTGAAGCTTTCTTT.

This chain joins TRBV2 and TRBJ2-1; D call uncertain. Germline-derived CDR1 and CDR2 are SNHLY and FYNNEI. Trimming shortened V by 3 bases and J by 4 bases, and 10 bases separated the two germline ends. This CDR3 spans 14 amino acids. CDR3 in DNA: TGTGCCAGCAGTGACCGCCAGTCATACAATGAGCAGTTCTTC. Encoded protein: CASSDRQSYNEQFF.

This chain links TRBV15 with TRBJ2-1; D is tentatively TRBD1 or TRBD2 (7 bases each). CDR3 size: 15 residues. In germline, CDR1 is LNHNV, CDR2 YYDKDF (reference sequence). V lost 1 base and J lost 9, with 16 bases in between. CDR3 sequence: CATSRGREGAREQFF. Written as DNA, the CDR3 is TGTGCCACCAGCAGAGGAAGGGAGGGGGCTCGTGAGCAGTTCTTC.

The genes are TRBV27 and TRBJ2-2, with D perhaps matching TRBD1 (5 bases). Trimming left V 2 bases short and J 5 bases short, with 9 bases between. The CDR3 covers 14 residues. Germline V gene lookup returns CDR1 MNHEY and CDR2 SMNVEV (reference sequence). The CDR3 sequence: CASSLNTGTGELFF. The CDR3 nucleotides are TGTGCCAGCAGTTTAAATACAGGAACCGGGGAGCTGTTTTTT.

The DNA of the CDR3 is TGTGCCACCACGACAGGGTTGATCTCACCCCTCCACTTT. Its protein is CATTTGLISPLHF. This sequence joins TRBV6-6 and TRBJ1-6; 7 bases are shared with TRBD1. From germline, CDR1 is MNHNY and CDR2 SVGAGI (reference sequence). V gave up 10 bases and J gave up 10 bases; unmatched junction bases: 10. The CDR3 extends over 13 amino acids.

This chain's CDR3 is CASSFSGGRGQPQHF. The CDR3 DNA is TGTGCCAGCAGTTTTTCAGGGGGGCGCGGTCAGCCCCAGCATTTT. V and J are TRBV28 and TRBJ1-5, with 7 positions matching TRBD1. CDR1 MDHEN and CDR2 SYDVKM come from the germline V gene. With 3 bases clipped from V and 6 bases from J, the junction kept 8 bases outside the gene matches. There are 15 residues in the CDR3.

The gene calls are TRBV5-1 and TRBJ2-5, with a weak D call TRBD2 (7 bases). The CDR3 is made up of 14 amino acids. CDR1 is SGHRS, CDR2 YFSETQ, per germline. Trimming took 0 bases from V and 4 from J, leaving 10 bases between them. The CDR3 DNA sequence: TGCGCCAGCAGCTTGGACAGGGAGGGAGAGACCCAGTACTTC. It codes for CASSLDREGETQYF. Variable domain in full (rest from reference TRBV5-1 and TRBJ2-5): KAGVTQTPRYLIKTRGQQVTLSCSPISGHRSVSWYQQTPGQGLQFLFEYFSETQRNKGNFPGRFSGRQFSNSRSEMNVSTLELGDSALYLCASSLDREGETQYFGPGTRLLVL.

The chain joins TRBV11-1 to TRBJ2-3; TRBD2 aligns across 9 bases. Germline-derived CDR1 and CDR2 are SGHAT and FQDESV (reference sequence). This CDR3 contains 15 residues. The junction had 6 bases not matched to a gene; V was cut back by 7 bases and J by 1 base. The CDR3 here is CASTTRGGRTDTQYF. The CDR3, as DNA: TGTGCCAGCACCACGCGGGGGGGGCGCACAGATACGCAGTATTTT.

The CDR3 DNA is TGTGCCAGCAGCTTCGCTGGGGCCAACGTCCTGACTTTC. This gives the protein CASSFAGANVLTF. The V and J genes are TRBV7-2 and TRBJ2-6; D uncertain. Trimming pared 3 bases from V and 2 bases from J, leaving 2 bases between. CDR3 length: 13 amino acids. Germline lookup yields CDR1 SGHTA and CDR2 FQGNSA. Looking up the rest from reference TRBV7-2 and TRBJ2-6 gives the full variable domain: GAGVSQSPSNKVTEKGKDVELRCDPISGHTALYWYRQSLGQGLEFLIYFQGNSAPDKSGLPSDRFSAERTGGSVSTLTIQRTQQEDSAVYLCASSFAGANVLTFGAGSRLTVL.

This clone was observed a single time. Distinct nucleotide sequences in the sample also encode this CDR3. The J gene is TRBJ1-1, the V gene TRBV6-4; weak D call: TRBD1 (6 bases). CDR1 MRHNA and CDR2 SNTAGT come from the germline V gene. The CDR3 contains 14 residues. Trimming removed 0 bases at V and 4 bases at J, with 9 bases between. CDR3 in DNA: TGTGCCAGCAGTGACTCGAGCAGGGGCACTGAAGCTTTCTTT. Its translation: CASSDSSRGTEAFF.

The chain is built from TRBV12-2 and TRBJ2-4; the D call of TRBD1 is as the table states it, not checked on the DNA. TRBV12-2 is shown as a pseudogene. The CDR3 runs 19 residues. The CDR3 bases are TGTGCAAGTCGCTTATTTCGGGACAGAGGCCTTCTAGCCAAAAACATTCAGTACTTC. This codes for CASRLFRDRGLLAKNIQYF.

The chain uses TRBV5-6 and TRBJ1-2; no definite D call. Germline V CDR1 and CDR2: SGHDT, YYEEEE. Trimming cost V 0 bases and J 8 bases, with 5 bases left between them. This CDR3 has 11 amino acids. The CDR3 is CASSLGGGYTF. The CDR3 bases are TGTGCCAGCAGCTTGGGGGGAGGCTACACCTTC.

The rearrangement joins TRBV5-4 to TRBJ2-7; D remains ambiguous. Trimming took off 0 bases at V and 3 bases at J, with 10 bases between the two ends. The CDR3 consists of 14 residues. Per germline, CDR1 SGHNT and CDR2 YYREEE (reference sequence). CDR3 region: CASSLVGQNYEQYF. In nucleotides, the CDR3 is TGTGCCAGCAGCTTGGTAGGGCAGAACTACGAGCAGTACTTC.

CDR3 DNA sequence: TGTGCCAGCCAACGGGAGGGGGCCGACTATGGCTACACCTTC. The encoded protein is CASQREGADYGYTF. This chain connects TRBV16 to TRBJ1-2, with 7 bases aligning to TRBD1. The CDR3 is 14 amino acids. Germline CDR1 reads KGHSY; CDR2 reads FQNENV. The junction had 9 bases not matched to a gene; V was cut back by 8 bases and J by 3 bases.

CDR3 protein: CASSQAQGSGNTIYF. Here the CDR3 DNA reads TGCGCCAGCAGCCAAGCGCAGGGGTCAGGAAACACCATATATTTT. The rearrangement uses TRBV4-3 and TRBJ1-3; possibly TRBD1 for D (6 bases). The CDR3 loop spans 15 amino acids. Trimming removed 1 base from V and 4 bases from J, with 11 bases in between. CDR1 and CDR2 (germline): LGHNA, YSLEER.

This clone has just one count. The chain combines TRBV2 with TRBJ1-3; D remains unclear. Trimming stripped 5 bases from V and 2 bases from J, with 13 bases between. The CDR3 covers 15 residues. Looked up from germline, CDR1 is SNHLY and CDR2 is FYNNEI. CDR3 bases: TGTGCCAGCAGTTTTGGCCCAGCCCCTGGAAACACCATATATTTT. Protein sequence: CASSFGPAPGNTIYF.

For this clone: Other DNA sequences in this specimen translate into the identical CDR3. J is TRBJ2-2 and V is TRBV30; tentative D call: TRBD1 (5 bases). The V and J ends lost 5 bases and 4 bases respectively, with 11 bases between them. Germline CDR1 GTSNPN, CDR2 SVGIG (reference sequence). The CDR3 extends over 13 amino acids. The DNA of the CDR3 is TGTGCCTGGGGGTTCCAGGGCACCGGGGAGCTGTTTTTT. The encoded protein is CAWGFQGTGELFF.

V is TRBV9 and J is TRBJ2-5; the D gene is possibly TRBD2 (6 bases). This CDR3 is built from 15 residues. V was cut by 3 bases and J by 5 bases, with 17 bases left in between. Germline V gene lookup returns CDR1 SGDLS and CDR2 YYNGEE. The CDR3 coding sequence is TGTGCCAGCAGCGCCTTTCCGGGGGTTGGGGAGACCCAGTACTTC. Its protein product is CASSAFPGVGETQYF.